This T cell receptor beta chain was identified during a study of cytomegalovirus exposure and HLA in healthy donors. Study-wide findings and caveats: A later analysis revealed that TCR association rates differed between HLA loci, peaking at DRB1 and bottoming out at HLA-C.

PCR primers comprised 60 Vbeta and 13 Jbeta primers. The assay was immunoSEQ multiplex PCR, and TCRdb's table has in-frame clones only and misses some. The sample lists 55,000 to 85,000 clones; roughly 85% were seen once. This CDR3 is 16 amino acids long. Germline CDR1 LNHDA, CDR2 SQIVND (reference sequence). Of note for this clone: Its specificity is unknown. One junction end disagrees with the germline gene, perhaps due to a read error.

The material sequenced was PBMCs. This receptor was identified in a woman aged 30 to 39 in good health and CMV-seronegative. This rearrangement joins TRBV19 to TRBJ1-2; 7 positions agree with TRBD1. The CDR3, as DNA: TGTGCCAGTAGTATGGATCCGACAGGGCCTATCTATGGCTACCCCTTC. Translation gives CASSMDPTGPIYGYPF.